The present TCR beta chain was sequenced within a study of T cell responses to AZD1222 COVID-19 vaccine. Study-level background: It was second doses at about 4 or about 12 weeks that were pooled. Findings and caveats of the study: CD4 TCRs covered the whole spike, strongest at regions 160-218 and 743-854.

Concerning this clone: Its antigen remains unknown.

The CDR3 consists of 16 residues. Germline assignment: CDR1 SGHAT and CDR2 FQNNGV. Trimming removed 5 bases at V and 7 bases at J, with 24 bases between. The table came from immunoSEQ multiplex PCR; TCRdb's copy has only in-frame clones and leaves some out. The data show approximately 89,000 clones, with roughly 94% seen just once and approximately 5.2% held by the top ten. The material sequenced was peripheral blood, taken on day 0 of AZD1222 vaccination. The source is an adult in good health. The chain employs TRBV11-2 and TRBJ2-7; D gene uncertain. DNA of the CDR3: TGTGCCAGCAGCCCGTTTTTGGGCCTCTCCTCTAATGAGCAGTACTTC. Translation gives CASSPFLGLSSNEQYF.